Each of the 21 T cell receptor beta chains below was sequenced from the same sample in a study of cytotoxic CD8 clonotypes in ibrutinib-treated CLL. Profiling relied on immunoSEQ multiplex PCR, and the TCRdb table lists in-frame clones only, not all of them. The sample yields some 140,000 clones, approximately 90% seen once. This specimen consisted of PBMCs, obtained after 12 months of ibrutinib treatment. Receptors originate from a human donor with chronic lymphocytic leukemia.

The chain has TRBV4-1 and TRBJ2-2, with TRBD2 identical over 10 bases. The germline V gene encodes CDR1 MGHRA and CDR2 YSYEKL. CDR3 length: 18 residues. Germline trimming cut 1 base from V and 0 bases from J; bases unmatched to any gene: 5. DNA for the CDR3: TGCGCCAGCAGCCAAGCTAGCGGGAGAACGACGAACACCGGGGAGCTGTTTTTT. Translating gives CASSQASGRTTNTGELFF.

The rearrangement joins TRBV19 to TRBJ2-3; D not certain. Trimming shortened V by 6 bases and J by 4 bases, and 14 bases separated the two germline ends. CDR1 is LNHDA and CDR2 is SQIVND in the germline V gene (reference sequence). This CDR3 contains 14 residues. The CDR3 loop is CASSMGMQSDTQYF. In DNA, the CDR3 is TGTGCCAGTAGCATGGGGATGCAATCAGATACGCAGTATTTT.

CDR3 sequence reads: CASSSGTGLYNEQFF. CDR3 DNA sequence: TGTGCCAGTAGTAGCGGGACAGGGCTTTACAATGAGCAGTTCTTC. The genes are TRBV19 and TRBJ2-1; 9 bases fit TRBD1. Trimming cost V 4 bases and J 4 bases; bases outside gene matches: 5. This CDR3 spans 15 amino acids. Germline CDR1 is LNHDA and CDR2 is SQIVND (reference sequence).

This chain links TRBV28 with TRBJ2-1; 11 positions agree with TRBD2. V lost 6 bases and J lost 5; bases outside the gene matches: 18. This CDR3 has 19 residues. Germline V lookup: CDR1 MDHEN, CDR2 SYDVKM. The CDR3 nucleotides read TGTGCCAGCAGCACGGTGGGTCGACTAGCGGGAAAGGGAGACAATGAGCAGTTCTTC. Its translation: CASSTVGRLAGKGDNEQFF.

The chain couples TRBV6-6 to TRBJ2-7; 7 bases line up with TRBD1. Germline V CDR1 and CDR2: MNHNY, SVGAGI (reference sequence). The CDR3 spans 16 residues. V gave up 6 bases and J gave up 3 bases; unmatched junction bases: 14. This chain's CDR3 is CASRPSTGAEFYEQYF. The CDR3 nucleotides read TGTGCCAGCAGACCCTCCACAGGGGCGGAATTCTACGAGCAGTACTTC.

V gene TRBV11-2 combines with J gene TRBJ2-7; D is perhaps TRBD1 or TRBD2 (5 bases each). Trimming left V 1 base short and J 3 bases short, with 13 bases between. The V gene's germline CDR1 is SGHAT and CDR2 FQNNGV. This CDR3 has 15 amino acids. The CDR3 DNA follows: TGTGCCAGCAGCTTAGCGGGGCTTGGGGGCTACGAGCAGTACTTC. Encoded protein: CASSLAGLGGYEQYF.

This chain links TRBV27 with TRBJ1-3; D not resolved. With 7 bases removed from V and 6 bases from J, the gap between germline ends came to 4 bases. The germline CDR1 and CDR2 sequences are MNHEY and SMNVEV (reference sequence). The CDR3 consists of 10 residues. CDR3 bases: TGTGCCAGCAAGGCAAACACCATATATTTT. Encoded protein: CASKANTIYF.

This sequence joins TRBV7-2 and TRBJ2-2; tentatively, D is TRBD2 (5 bases). V lost 11 bases and J lost 9, with 22 bases in between. Germline V CDR1 and CDR2: SGHTA, FQGNSA. This CDR3 is 14 amino acids long. As DNA, the CDR3 is TGTGCCGGAAAATTTGGACTCTACAGCAGGGAGCTGTTTTTT. It codes for CAGKFGLYSRELFF.

The chain joins TRBV28 to TRBJ1-5, with TRBD1 identical over 7 bases. Germline values: CDR1 MDHEN, CDR2 SYDVKM. The CDR3 loop spans 15 amino acids. V lost 6 bases and J lost 6; bases outside the gene matches: 11. For the CDR3, the DNA is TGTGCCAGCAGCCAGCGATACAGGGGCGCTCAGCCCCAGCATTTT. It codes for CASSQRYRGAQPQHF.

V usage is TRBV28 and J usage is TRBJ2-5; 7 bases align to TRBD2. From germline, CDR1 is MDHEN and CDR2 SYDVKM. This CDR3 comprises 15 residues. V shed 9 bases, J shed 1 base, and the junction held 11 bases outside the gene matches. The CDR3: CASRRSSGFQETQYF. CDR3 DNA sequence: TGTGCCAGTCGGAGGTCTAGCGGATTCCAAGAGACCCAGTACTTC.

V gene TRBV27 combines with J gene TRBJ2-7, with D tentatively TRBD2 (6 bases). Germline V gives CDR1 MNHEY, CDR2 SMNVEV (reference sequence). CDR3 length: 15 amino acids. V was shortened by 1 base and J by 0 bases, with 10 bases between the two germline ends. The CDR3 reads CASSLWGGRSYEQYF. The CDR3 DNA follows: TGTGCCAGCAGTTTATGGGGAGGCCGCTCCTACGAGCAGTACTTC.

This chain joins TRBV15 and TRBJ2-5, with a weak D call TRBD2 (5 bases). V was trimmed by 0 bases and J by 5 bases, leaving 13 bases between them. The CDR3 runs to 15 residues. CDR1 is LNHNV, CDR2 YYDKDF, per germline (reference sequence). CDR3 nucleotide sequence: TGTGCCACCAGCAGAGATCATGAGGAGGTGGAGACCCAGTACTTC. Encoded protein: CATSRDHEEVETQYF.

The J gene is TRBJ2-3, the V gene TRBV4-1; D unclear. Germline assignment: CDR1 MGHRA and CDR2 YSYEKL. The CDR3 loop spans 14 amino acids. Trimming removed 0 bases at V and 6 bases at J, with 10 bases between. The CDR3 spells CASSQEMVRDTQYF. The CDR3 nucleotides are TGCGCCAGCAGCCAAGAAATGGTTAGGGATACGCAGTATTTT.

This chain joins TRBV6-5 and TRBJ2-3; 8 bases are a match to TRBD2. The CDR3 consists of 16 residues. J was trimmed by 3 bases and V by 0 bases; bases with no gene match: 5. Germline assignment: CDR1 MNHEY and CDR2 SVGAGI. The CDR3 spells CASSYSKAGGTDTQYF. In DNA form, the CDR3 reads TGTGCCAGCAGTTACTCGAAGGCGGGAGGTACAGATACGCAGTATTTT.

This clone has a single count. The V and J genes are TRBV6-5 and TRBJ2-3; tentatively, D is TRBD2 (6 bases). This CDR3 comprises 14 residues. The V end lost 0 bases, the J end lost 2 bases, and 6 bases lay between the germline ends. The germline V gene has CDR1 MNHEY and CDR2 SVGAGI. This CDR3 is CASSYSLATDTQYF. CDR3 in DNA: TGTGCCAGCAGTTACTCACTAGCCACAGATACGCAGTATTTT.

The sample holds one count of this clone. J is TRBJ2-7 and V is TRBV20-1; D is uncertain. This CDR3 is 11 amino acids long. V dropped 7 bases and J dropped 0 bases, with 7 bases sitting between them. Germline CDR1 and CDR2: DFQATT and SNEGSKA (reference sequence). CDR3 loop: CSGTDSYEQYF. In DNA form, the CDR3 reads TGCAGTGGGACGGACTCCTACGAGCAGTACTTC.

This clone has more than one count but fewer than ten. The V call is TRBV7-8, the J call TRBJ2-1; D may match TRBD1 or TRBD2 (5 bases each). The V and J ends lost 0 bases and 2 bases respectively, with 8 bases between them. This CDR3 has 15 amino acids. In germline, CDR1 is SGHVS, CDR2 FQNEAQ. DNA for the CDR3: TGTGCCAGCAGCTTAGCGGGGGAAACCTACAATGAGCAGTTCTTC. It specifies CASSLAGETYNEQFF.

This rearrangement joins TRBV13 to TRBJ2-5; D is possibly TRBD2 (5 bases). This CDR3 spans 15 amino acids. Deletions cut 5 bases from V and 5 bases from J, with 18 bases between. The V gene's germline CDR1 is PRHDT and CDR2 FYEKMQ (reference sequence). The CDR3 bases are TGTGCCAGCAGCCCCGCGGAGGCCTCCAGGGAGACCCAGTACTTC. It translates to CASSPAEASRETQYF.

The chain is built from TRBV11-3 and TRBJ2-1, with 7 bases that match TRBD2. The V segment lost 0 bases and the J segment 8 bases; nucleotides outside the gene matches: 16. The germline V gene has CDR1 SGHNT and CDR2 YENEEA. The CDR3 is 18 amino acids. The CDR3 coding sequence is TGTGCCAGCAGCTTAGATGGCCTAGCGGTGGAACCTATCGATGAGCAGTTCTTC. Encoded protein: CASSLDGLAVEPIDEQFF.

This clone was observed a single time. The chain has TRBV29-1 and TRBJ2-4; D is perhaps TRBD2 (6 bases). The CDR3 is made up of 14 amino acids. V dropped 6 bases and J dropped 0 bases, with 12 bases sitting between them. Germline-derived CDR1 and CDR2 are SQVTM and ANQGSEA. CDR3 in amino acids: CSVKGLGAKNIQYF. The CDR3 region has the DNA TGCAGCGTCAAGGGACTGGGAGCCAAAAACATTCAGTACTTC.

The chain combines TRBV29-1 with TRBJ2-1; D perhaps matches TRBD1 (5 bases). Germline V lookup: CDR1 SQVTM, CDR2 ANQGSEA. There are 13 residues in the CDR3. V dropped 1 base and J dropped 9 bases, with 13 bases sitting between them. The CDR3 sequence is CSVEGPGILEQFF. The CDR3 DNA reads as TGCAGCGTTGAAGGTCCAGGGATTCTTGAGCAGTTCTTC.